These T cell receptor beta chains were read from a single sample in a study of cytomegalovirus exposure and HLA in healthy donors. Only in-frame clones appear in the TCRdb table, and some are missing; sequencing was by immunoSEQ multiplex PCR. The profile shows about 150,000 clones, less than 85% of them singletons. The material sequenced was PBMCs. The receptors here all came from a man aged 45-60 years in good health and CMV-seropositive. The CDR3 runs from the conserved cysteine through the conserved F or W. D genes are given only for firm matches. Clone size is given for some rows only: seen once, a few or many times, or a class if the clone is expanded.

size	V	length	D	J	DNA	CDR3
-	TRBV7-9	15	TRBD2	TRBJ2-1	TGTTCCAGCAGCGAGGGACTAGCTGACTACAATGAGCAGTTCTTC	CSSSEGLADYNEQFF
-	TRBV5-1	15	TRBD1	TRBJ1-4	TGCGCCAGCAGAACGACAGGGGGTGGTCGGGAAAAACTGTTTTTT	CASRTTGGGREKLFF
-	TRBV27	16	TRBD2	TRBJ2-7	TGTGCCAGCAGTCCCGCCTTTGGGAGGGCCTTAGTCGAGCAGTACTTC	CASSPAFGRALVEQYF
-	TRBV16	14	TRBD2	TRBJ2-7	TGTGCCAGCAGCCAATCAACTAGCGGCTACGAGCAGTACTTC	CASSQSTSGYEQYF
-	TRBV5-1	19	TRBD1	TRBJ1-4	TGCGCCAGCAGCTTAACCGGGACAGGGTCTTCTACAACTAATGAAAAACTGTTTTTT	CASSLTGTGSSTTNEKLFF
-	TRBV13	16	TRBD2	TRBJ2-5	TGTGCCAGCAGCTCCCGTTGGACTAGGTCCCAAGAGACCCAGTACTTC	CASSSRWTRSQETQYF
-	TRBV5-4	17	-	TRBJ2-1	TGTGCCAGCAGCCCGCATGCCACAGGGTACGCCTACAATGAGCAGTTCTTC	CASSPHATGYAYNEQFF
-	TRBV6-1	12	-	TRBJ1-3	TGTGCCAGCAGCATCTCTGGAAACACCATATATTTT	CASSISGNTIYF
-	TRBV5-1	21	TRBD2	TRBJ2-6	TGCGCCAGCAGCTTGGATCAATCGGGGACTAGCGGGCGACCTGGGGCCAACGTCCTGACTTTC	CASSLDQSGTSGRPGANVLTF
-	TRBV5-4	14	TRBD2	TRBJ2-3	TGTGCCAGCAGCCCTAGCGGGGCCACAGATACGCAGTATTTT	CASSPSGATDTQYF
-	TRBV5-1	15	-	TRBJ2-3	TGCGCCAGCAGCTTTTCGGGGACTAGCACAGATACGCAGTATTTT	CASSFSGTSTDTQYF
-	TRBV6-5	15	-	TRBJ1-4	TGTGCCAGCAGTGTGGGGGGGAACCTTAATGAAAAACTGTTTTTT	CASSVGGNLNEKLFF
few	TRBV11-2	18	TRBD1	TRBJ2-6	TGTGCCAGCCGTAGGGCGACAGGGGGCCTTGTTGGGGCCAACGTCCTGACTTTC	CASRRATGGLVGANVLTF
-	TRBV27	15	TRBD2	TRBJ2-3	TGTGCCAGCAGTTTTATAGCGGGAGGCACAGATACGCAGTATTTT	CASSFIAGGTDTQYF
-	TRBV5-1	12	-	TRBJ2-7	TGCGCCAGCAGCTCCAGGGGTGACGAGCAGTACTTC	CASSSRGDEQYF
-	TRBV12-5	15	TRBD1	TRBJ1-2	TGTGCTAGTGGTTTCGGGGACAGGGGGGAGATTGGCTACACCTTC	CASGFGDRGEIGYTF
-	TRBV30	16	TRBD2	TRBJ2-2	TGTGCCTGGAGTGTGGGGACTAGTTCATTGGCCGGGGAGCTGTTTTTT	CAWSVGTSSLAGELFF
-	TRBV5-1	17	-	TRBJ2-7	TGCGCCAGCAGCTTGGCTTTTGACAGGACAAGCCTGTACGAGCAGTACTTC	CASSLAFDRTSLYEQYF
-	TRBV9	15	-	TRBJ2-3	TGTGCCAGCAGCGAACAGGACAGTACGTGGGATACGCAGTATTTT	CASSEQDSTWDTQYF
once	TRBV2	11	-	TRBJ1-6	TGTGCCAGCGGACAAGGTTCACCCCTCCACTTT	CASGQGSPLHF
-	TRBV30	14	TRBD1	TRBJ2-5	TGTGCCTGGAGTCCTACAGGGGGAGGAGAGACCCAGTACTTC	CAWSPTGGGETQYF
few	TRBV29-1	12	TRBD1	TRBJ2-5	TGCAGCGCCTTTCCAGGGGGAGAGACCCAGTACTTC	CSAFPGGETQYF
-	TRBV25-1	11	TRBD1	TRBJ2-4	TGTGCCAGCAGTGAGTCAGACAGGGCGTACTTC	CASSESDRAYF
-	TRBV10-3	12	-	TRBJ2-7	TGTGCCATCAGTGCTCAGGGCCACGAGCAGTACTTC	CAISAQGHEQYF
-	TRBV21-1	15	-	TRBJ2-3	TGTGCCAGCAGCAAGGGACAGGGGCCCACAGATACGCAGTATTTT	CASSKGQGPTDTQYF
-	TRBV19	13	-	TRBJ2-1	TGTGCCAGTAGTCCGACCCGGGGTAATGAGCAGTTCTTC	CASSPTRGNEQFF
-	TRBV7-2	14	-	TRBJ2-1	TGTGCCAGCAGCATAGGACTAATTTACAATGAGCAGTTCTTC	CASSIGLIYNEQFF
-	TRBV6-1	16	-	TRBJ2-7	TGTGCCAGCAGTGGGGGGAGGGGGGGTAACGCCTACGAGCAGTACTTC	CASSGGRGGNAYEQYF
-	TRBV2	17	-	TRBJ2-7	TGTGCCAGCAGTAATATCGTAGGACCCGGGAGTTCCTACGAGCAGTACTTC	CASSNIVGPGSSYEQYF
-	TRBV15	17	-	TRBJ2-4	TGTGCCACCAGCAGAATTGGGAGCGAACTAGCCAAAAACATTCAGTACTTC	CATSRIGSELAKNIQYF
-	TRBV5-6	15	TRBD2	TRBJ2-5	TGTGCCAGCAGCTCGATCATTGCGGGAGACGAGACCCAGTACTTC	CASSSIIAGDETQYF
-	TRBV5-1	16	TRBD1	TRBJ2-2	TGCGCCAGCAGCTTGGCGACAGGGACGAACACCGGGGAGCTGTTTTTT	CASSLATGTNTGELFF
-	TRBV11-2	15	TRBD1	TRBJ1-2	TGTGCCAGCAGCGTCCGGGACAGGGAAGACTCTGGCTACACCTTC	CASSVRDREDSGYTF
-	TRBV5-1	14	TRBD1	TRBJ2-7	TGCGCCAGCAGCTTGCACAGGGGACCCTACGAGCAGTACTTC	CASSLHRGPYEQYF
-	TRBV6-1	15	TRBD2	TRBJ2-3	TGTGCCAGCAGTGGGGAGGGCACTAGCACAGATACGCAGTATTTT	CASSGEGTSTDTQYF
few	TRBV27	15	-	TRBJ1-1	TGTGCCAGCAGTTCCCTCCCGGACGGGGGCACTGAAGCTTTCTTT	CASSSLPDGGTEAFF
few	TRBV28	17	TRBD1	TRBJ2-4	TGTGCCAGCAGTTTATCCCCCGGACAGGGTGGGAAAAACATTCAGTACTTC	CASSLSPGQGGKNIQYF
once	TRBV25-1	16	TRBD1	TRBJ2-1	TGTGCCAGCAGTGTTACGACAGGGACCTCCTACAATGAGCAGTTCTTC	CASSVTTGTSYNEQFF
once	TRBV27	12	TRBD1	TRBJ1-4	TGTGCCAGCCTAGGACAGGGCGGAAAACTGTTTTTT	CASLGQGGKLFF
few	TRBV28	18	TRBD2	TRBJ2-1	TGTGCCAGCAGTCCGCAGACTAGCGGGGGCCCGACCTACAATGAGCAGTTCTTC	CASSPQTSGGPTYNEQFF
-	TRBV11-2	15	TRBD1	TRBJ1-1	TGTGCCAGCAGCCTAACAGGGGGCACGAACACTGAAGCTTTCTTT	CASSLTGGTNTEAFF
-	TRBV6-6	13	-	TRBJ2-3	TGTGCCAGCCAGGCGCGCCTCACAGATACGCAGTATTTT	CASQARLTDTQYF
-	TRBV5-1	14	-	TRBJ2-3	TGCGCCAGCAGTAGTTTAGGGGACACAGATACGCAGTATTTT	CASSSLGDTDTQYF
-	TRBV27	14	-	TRBJ1-1	TGTGCCAGCAGTCAGGGAAGGTTGAACACTGAAGCTTTCTTT	CASSQGRLNTEAFF
-	TRBV28	15	-	TRBJ2-3	TGTGCCAGCAGTTTAGCTAGCCCTAGCACAGATACGCAGTATTTT	CASSLASPSTDTQYF
-	TRBV4-1	18	TRBD1	TRBJ2-7	TGCGCCAGCAGCCAAGATCGACCCGGGACAGGGAGCTCCTACGAGCAGTACTTC	CASSQDRPGTGSSYEQYF